This TCR beta chain originates from a study of T-cell memory formation after mild COVID-19. TCRdb re-analysed the 5' RACE reads in MiXCR, keeping a single row per CDR3 protein. This table has approximately 300,000 distinct CDR3 sequences, just under 20% appearing once. CDR1 is SEHNR, CDR2 FQNEAQ, per germline (reference sequence). The V gene lost 4 bases and the J gene lost 4 bases, with 16 bases spanning the gap. The CDR3 consists of 15 residues. This clonotype was detected only a few times. V and J are TRBV7-9 and TRBJ2-5, with D possibly called TRBD1 or TRBD2 (5 bases each). Sequenced sample: PBMCs or a T cell subset sorted from them (not recorded which). This receptor was obtained from a young man who had mild COVID-19 (a few samples of this study predate the infection). Cell type and time point are not known. The CDR3 loop is CASSSLGTQVETQYF. As DNA, the CDR3 is TGTGCCAGCAGCTCCCTGGGGACCCAGGTAGAGACCCAGTACTTC.